These T cell receptor beta chains were read from a single sample in a study of OX40 agonist ivuxolimab in advanced cancers. Generated by immunoSEQ multiplex PCR, the TCRdb table keeps only in-frame clones and is missing some. Here the sample spans some 57,000 clones, approximately 82% being singletons. The sample was CD4+ or CD8+ T cells sorted from blood, taken in a trial of the OX40 agonist ivuxolimab. These receptors came from an adult with an advanced solid tumor such as melanoma, head and neck, liver or kidney cancer. CDR3s leave out the opening cysteine and the closing phenylalanine or tryptophan. Fields, in order: J gene, clone size, V gene, CDR3 protein. Only part of the rows carry a size: once, few, many, or a class if the clone is expanded.

TRBJ2-6 | - | TRBV19 | ASSRAGTYSGANVLT
TRBJ1-1 | few | TRBV7-9 | ASSLPGTEAF
TRBJ1-4 | - | TRBV15 | ATSRTGTANEKLF
TRBJ2-5 | few | TRBV10-2 | ASSDGSGGGWTQY
TRBJ1-2 | - | TRBV6-5 | ASATRSENGYT
TRBJ2-1 | - | TRBV5-6 | ASSLRVSSSYNEQF
TRBJ2-5 | - | TRBV18 | ASSPGLAGGETQY
TRBJ2-7 | - | TRBV27 | ASSLWGSSYEQY
TRBJ1-1 | - | TRBV15 | ATSGWGPRTEAF
TRBJ1-1 | - | TRBV27 | ASSLSTVNTEAF
TRBJ2-7 | - | TRBV11-2 | ASSPRAGGPYEQY
TRBJ2-3 | - | TRBV28 | ASSLDQTDTQY
TRBJ2-7 | - | TRBV7-9 | ASSSGWGRYEQY
TRBJ1-4 | - | TRBV28 | ARVPGQGRDEKLF
TRBJ2-5 | - | TRBV7-2 | ASSQGEETQY
TRBJ1-1 | - | TRBV28 | ASKTQEKAF
TRBJ2-3 | - | TRBV18 | ASSRYLTGVSTDTQY
TRBJ2-5 | - | TRBV7-3 | ASSFGLGETQY
TRBJ2-6 | once | TRBV30 | AWSVSGANVLT
TRBJ1-4 | - | TRBV7-8 | ASTEQGGNEKLF
TRBJ2-7 | few | TRBV19 | ATPRTGDYEQY
TRBJ2-1 | - | TRBV9 | ASSVVGVYSGEQF
TRBJ2-2 | - | TRBV27 | ASSSLGLAGPYTGELF
TRBJ1-3 | once | TRBV4-1 | ASSQPGSGNTIY
TRBJ2-3 | - | TRBV5-4 | ASSLEGPSANTDTQY
TRBJ1-1 | few | TRBV11-2 | ASSLIGVGTEAF
TRBJ1-1 | - | TRBV10-3 | AISVNPSGMNTEAF
TRBJ2-5 | - | TRBV19 | ASSMRRYQETQY
TRBJ2-7 | - | TRBV7-2 | ASSSYSDEQY
TRBJ1-2 | - | TRBV30 | AWRPGMNYGYT
TRBJ2-2 | - | TRBV7-2 | ASMTTGSNTGELF
TRBJ2-6 | - | TRBV29-1 | SVEENNSGANVLT
TRBJ1-1 | - | TRBV2 | ASSGGRGLNTEAF
TRBJ2-7 | - | TRBV15 | ATSRDGRGLAGGEHEQY
TRBJ2-1 | - | TRBV4-2 | ASSQNRDRGYRVQF
TRBJ1-5 | - | TRBV29-1 | SVGQDSNQPQH
TRBJ1-1 | - | TRBV6-1 | ASSEIRVDTEAF
TRBJ1-5 | - | TRBV7-2 | ASSQSGGLQPQH
TRBJ2-2 | - | TRBV27 | ASSLPFTSGFTGELF
TRBJ1-4 | few | TRBV10-3 | AIRDGPDEKLF
TRBJ2-3 | - | TRBV5-8 | ASSSLSFGADTQY
TRBJ1-2 | - | TRBV6-5 | ASSPRTKNYGYT
TRBJ2-7 | - | TRBV21-1 | ASSKSGPSSEQY
TRBJ2-1 | once | TRBV4-2 | ASSQDGSGVYNEQF
TRBJ2-4 | few | TRBV7-8 | ASSLRSTGSIQY
TRBJ2-7 | - | TRBV5-8 | ASSLGGRTEEQY
TRBJ2-6 | - | TRBV4-3 | ASSQEDSTLSGANVLT
TRBJ2-3 | - | TRBV6-1 | ASSERGMVDTQY
TRBJ2-7 | few | TRBV5-1 | ASSLGGRGDEQY
TRBJ2-1 | - | TRBV6-1 | ASSLGQHRNEQF
TRBJ1-1 | - | TRBV30 | AWSSMGYFQKMNTEAF
TRBJ2-7 | once | TRBV4-2 | ASSQDPLAPTYEQY
TRBJ2-7 | once | TRBV10-2 | ASSDTAGGYYEQY